The T cell receptor (beta chain) under discussion was sequenced for a study of blood T cell repertoires in COVID-19 (dated by TCRdb to between 2020 and 2021). Background for the entire study: Samples covering the acute and convalescent phases of COVID-19 were provided by collaborators in the United States, Italy and Spain. The dataset comprised deeply sampled blood TCRbeta repertoires from subjects exposed to, actively infected with, or recovered from COVID-19. The sample metadata nearly always contained a de-identified subject ID, COVID-19 status, age in years and sex. The samples were drawn from two sources: the first 160 participants of the ongoing ImmuneRACE study, and 1,000 to 1,500 subjects contributed by 6 global collaborators. The prospective study material was composed of cDNA or gDNA derived from T cells, B-cell-depleted T cells, or PBMCs. Where available, HLA class I and class II types were obtained from metadata supplied by the sample provider rather than from assay-based typing. The repertoires were released in a freely available public database intended as a resource for research on the immune response to SARS-CoV-2. The study at large found these results: How much clinical and demographic metadata was included differed by source and by participant, and the metadata was provided uncurated.

Collaborating institutions collected whole blood in K2EDTA tubes following their own protocols. For TCRbeta analysis, collaborator samples were shipped as frozen whole blood, as isolated PBMCs, or as DNA extracted from either sample type. As to this clone: Its antigen remains unidentified. The record has no base qualities; no much larger clone is one base away.

The immunoSEQ Assay, a bias-controlled multiplex PCR, was used to amplify TCRbeta CDR3 regions from genomic DNA. Regarding the original processing steps: The number of nucleated cells in each sample was estimated from the amplification of reference gene primers within the assay. Sequence reads were collapsed and filtered to measure the absolute abundance of every unique TCRbeta CDR3 rearrangement. Productive Simpson clonality was computed per sample as the square root of Simpson's diversity index over productive rearrangements. The table was pulled from immuneACCESS by TCRdb, which kept in-frame rearrangements only. Such tables lose some clones; where checked, under half of the loss comes from unresolved V genes, and the rest has no known cause. That table supplies the V and J calls and clone size; D and trimming were determined from the DNA. A total of approximately 400,000 clones appear in this sample, 89% of them only once. The ten most abundant clones make up roughly 1.2% of the sample.

In the germline V gene (reference sequence), CDR1 corresponds to SGHAT and CDR2 to FQDESV. There are 13 amino acids in the CDR3, from cysteine to phenylalanine inclusive. Only CDR3 DNA remains: 39 bases, in frame from the first base. Deletion took 1 base off V and 4 bases off J, with a span of 6 bases between the germline ends. Recombination connected TRBV11-1 to TRBJ2-3, with the D gene too uncertain to name. Sequencing was performed on peripheral blood. This clonotype was sampled from a man between 40 and 49 years old with acute or convalescent COVID-19. The nucleotides read TGTGCCAGCAGCTTAGACAGCCCAGATACGCAGTATTTT. It is translated as CASSLDSPDTQYF.